The 11 T cell receptor beta chains given below trace back to one sample, sequenced in a study of patients and donors after allogeneic stem cell transplantation. TCRdb reprocessed the RT-PCR reads via MiXCR and lists one record per CDR3 protein. The table includes more than 150,000 distinct CDR3 sequences, roughly two fifths detected once. Sequenced: blood, either unsorted or a sorted T cell fraction (not recorded which). The receptors stem from a human donor who was either an allogeneic HSCT recipient or a stem cell or donor lymphocyte infusion donor (not recorded which). It is not recorded whose cells these are; they may come from a transplant donor.

The chain has TRBV6-6 and TRBJ1-1; D not resolved. Looked up from germline, CDR1 is MNHNY and CDR2 is SVGAGI (reference sequence). Between the trimmed V and J ends, which lost 2 bases and 6 bases, there was a span of 10 bases. The CDR3 sequence is 13 residues long. CDR3 in DNA: TGTGCCAGCAGTTACGTCCGGCAATCTGAAGCTTTCTTT. Residues: CASSYVRQSEAFF.

The CDR3 DNA sequence: TGTGCCAGCAGCTTAGCGCTGGCAGCCGGGGGGGCTTTCTTT. Encoded protein: CASSLALAAGGAFF. The V call is TRBV7-2, the J call TRBJ1-1, with D maybe TRBD1 (5 bases). CDR3 length: 14 amino acids. Germline loops: CDR1 SGHTA, CDR2 FQGNSA. V lost 0 bases to trimming and J lost 11 bases, with 16 bases between them.

This clonotype was seen a few times. The chain joins TRBV7-9 to TRBJ1-2; D is unresolved. CDR3 size: 14 residues. Germline CDR1 is SEHNR and CDR2 is FQNEAQ (reference sequence). V lost 1 base, J lost 4 bases, and 10 bases lay in between. The CDR3 reads CASSLGSGFYGYTF. CDR3 sequence (DNA): TGTGCCAGCAGCTTAGGTAGCGGATTCTATGGCTACACCTTC.

The gene calls are TRBV29-1 and TRBJ1-2; the D is unclear. Germline V gene lookup returns CDR1 SQVTM and CDR2 ANQGSEA. This CDR3 contains 10 residues. V shed 3 bases and J shed 7 bases, with 6 bases lying between them. The CDR3 DNA reads as TGCAGCGTTGATGGAAGTGGCTACACCTTC. This sequence encodes CSVDGSGYTF. The full variable domain, completed using reference TRBV29-1 and TRBJ1-2, is SAVISQKPSRDICQRGTSLTIQCQVDSQVTMMFWYRQQPGQSLTLIATANQGSEATYESGFVIDKFPISRPNLTFSTLTVSNMSPEDSSIYLCSVDGSGYTFGSGTRLTVV.

The chain joins TRBV19 to TRBJ1-5; the match to TRBD1 covers 10 bases. The J segment lost 1 base and the V segment lost 5 bases, leaving 5 bases of the junction unmatched. Germline V lookup: CDR1 LNHDA, CDR2 SQIVND (reference sequence). The CDR3 contains 16 residues. CDR3 amino acids: CASSDWTGGSNQPQHF. The CDR3 DNA is TGTGCCAGTAGTGACTGGACAGGGGGGAGCAATCAGCCCCAGCATTTT. Variable domain in full (rest from reference TRBV19 and TRBJ1-5): DGGITQSPKYLFRKEGQNVTLSCEQNLNHDAMYWYRQDPGQGLRLIYYSQIVNDFQKGDIAEGYSVSREKKESFPLTVTSAQKNPTAFYLCASSDWTGGSNQPQHFGDGTRLSIL.

V is TRBV19 and J is TRBJ1-5, with D perhaps TRBD1 (5 bases). Germline V CDR1 and CDR2: LNHDA, SQIVND (reference sequence). The CDR3 sequence is 18 residues long. V was shortened by 3 bases and J by 4 bases, with 22 bases between the two germline ends. In nucleotides, the CDR3 is TGTGCCAGTAGTATGCAGGGACCCGATCCATCGTGGAATCAGCCCCAGCATTTT. This sequence encodes CASSMQGPDPSWNQPQHF.

V gene TRBV5-6 combines with J gene TRBJ1-4; D is undetermined. V lost 0 bases to trimming and J lost 8 bases, with 8 bases between them. CDR3 size: 13 residues. CDR1 SGHDT and CDR2 YYEEEE come from the germline V gene. CDR3: CASSLANGEKLFF. The CDR3, as DNA: TGTGCCAGCAGCTTGGCCAATGGAGAAAAACTGTTTTTT.

The chain carries TRBV6-6 and TRBJ1-1, with D possibly TRBD1 on 5 matching bases. Germline V gene sequence: CDR1 MNHNY, CDR2 SVGAGI (reference sequence). Trimming cost V 7 bases and J 5 bases, with 17 bases left between them. This CDR3 region has 14 residues. CDR3 amino acids: CASTNGQGGTEAFF. In DNA, the CDR3 is TGTGCCAGCACTAATGGGCAGGGCGGGACTGAAGCTTTCTTT.

The rearrangement joins TRBV29-1 to TRBJ1-2, with D unclear. The length of the CDR3 is 11 residues. V was shortened by 3 bases and J by 5 bases, with 7 bases between the two germline ends. From germline, CDR1 is SQVTM and CDR2 ANQGSEA. The CDR3 sequence is CSVEKDYGYTF. The DNA of the CDR3 is TGCAGCGTTGAGAAGGATTATGGCTACACCTTC.

The V gene is TRBV7-9, the J gene TRBJ1-5; tentatively, D is TRBD1 (6 bases). CDR1 SEHNR and CDR2 FQNEAQ come from the germline V gene (reference sequence). The CDR3 contains 15 residues. V lost 1 base to trimming and J lost 2 bases, with 9 bases between them. The CDR3 sequence is CASSLGGARNQPQHF. The CDR3 DNA is TGTGCCAGCAGCTTAGGGGGGGCACGCAATCAGCCCCAGCATTTT.

V and J are TRBV5-1 and TRBJ2-1; D uncertain. The V gene's germline CDR1 is SGHRS and CDR2 YFSETQ. The V and J ends lost 6 bases and 7 bases respectively, with 11 bases between them. The CDR3 has 12 amino acids. CDR3 sequence (DNA): TGCGCCAGCATCGACCTGGGGAATGAGCAGTTCTTC. Its translation is CASIDLGNEQFF.